This TCR beta chain originates from a study of PD-1 blockade in classical Hodgkin lymphoma. Every one of the patients relapsed after autologous stem cell transplantation (brentuximab vedotin exposure was variable). The data were produced by immunoSEQ multiplex PCR, yet TCRdb's version contains in-frame clones alone and is incomplete. This table has more than 25,000 clones, about 78% appearing once. Between the trimmed V and J ends, which lost 8 bases and 3 bases, there was a span of 11 bases. The CDR3 is 13 amino acids. CDR1 and CDR2 (germline): MNHEY, SVGAGI. The V and J genes are TRBV6-5 and TRBJ1-5; D is undetermined. The source of this sequence is a human donor with classical Hodgkin lymphoma. This sample comprised peripheral blood mononuclear cells (PBMCs), obtained before the second cycle of nivolumab. The CDR3 DNA reads as TGTGCCAGCTCCGCGGGGATCAATCAGCCCCAGCATTTT. This codes for CASSAGINQPQHF.